This TCR beta chain derives from a study of CD8+ T cells in alopecia areata (dated 2018 in TCRdb). In terms of the full investigation: Treated patients were enrolled in an open-label pilot trial of oral tofacitinib, 5 to 10 mg twice daily, for moderate-to-severe alopecia areata. Patients received tofacitinib for 6 to 18 months and were then followed off drug for 6 months to check for delayed response and recurrence. The SALT score, which quantifies the percentage of affected scalp surface area, was used to measure disease severity in treated patients. To study T cell clonal expansion in alopecia areata, the researchers applied high-throughput TCRbeta sequencing to both the C3H/HeJ mouse model and human patients. On the human side, TCRbeta sequencing was run on scalp tissue and on sorted CD4+ and CD8+ peripheral blood T cells from healthy controls and from alopecia areata patients with either patchy or totalis/universalis disease. Biopsies were taken from tofacitinib-treated patients at baseline and again at 4 and 24 weeks into treatment, and several of those patients also had a later scalp biopsy. Scalp clonality was compared across normal scalp (n=4), patchy alopecia areata scalp (n=8), and alopecia totalis/universalis scalp (n=8). RNA was obtained with the PAXgene miRNA kit for fixed scalp, the miRNeasy kit for PBMCs, and the RNeasy kit for mouse skin. Amplification of TCRbeta CDR3 regions was done by immunoSEQ multiplex PCR using 35 Vbeta forward primers and 13 Jbeta reverse primers. Here is what the overall study found, with its caveats: During tofacitinib treatment, many expanded lesional clones remained in scalp and blood, and this persistence may partly explain relapse after treatment is stopped. Compared with normal scalp, lesional scalp, particularly in alopecia totalis/universalis, had higher clonality and more expanded CD8+ clones, which suggests antigenic drive. Shared TCR sequences between patients were less evident than in mice, which may be partly attributable to HLA diversity in the patient population. Tofacitinib significantly decreased scalp clonality and the number of expanded CD8+ clones among the top 100 scalp clones. Unlike mouse skin, which is dominated by gammadelta T cells, normal human skin has resident alphabeta T cells that are also sequenced, and this complicates analysis of the scalp TCR repertoire. Because the treated cohort was small and had just a single nonresponder, larger studies are needed to establish links between baseline CD8+ expansion and response.

The time point label of this sample denotes: roughly 24 weeks on oral tofacitinib. The treatment or condition tag for this specimen amounts to: oral pan-JAK inhibitor, 5-10 mg twice daily. From alopecia areata patients, peripheral blood was collected along with lesional scalp punch biopsies. PBMCs were separated by density centrifugation and stained for CD3, CD4 and CD8, after which CD4+ and CD8+ T cells were sorted on a FACSAria. A distance of 14 bases separates the germline ends of V and J, which lose 0 bases and 2 bases respectively. The CDR3 measures 16 amino acids from cysteine to phenylalanine. Kept here is only the CDR3 DNA, which spans 48 bases and is read in frame from base 1. Taken from the germline V gene (reference sequence), the CDR1 and CDR2 loops are MNHEY and SMNVEV. To note about this clone: Its antigen remains undetermined. Per-base quality was not reported, and no clone a single base away is much larger than it.

The library was produced with the immunoSEQ multiplex PCR assay. To provide template for TCR sequencing, every sample had RNA extracted and reverse transcribed into cDNA. First-strand cDNA was synthesized with SuperScript III using a 2:1 mix of oligo-dT and random hexamers. Amplification bias was assessed with a synthetic immune receptor repertoire, and residual bias was removed computationally. Under the source paper's analysis protocol: Raw reads were preprocessed to remove errors, and CDR3 was defined by IMGT conventions from the conserved cysteine to phenylalanine. To get clonality, Shannon entropy was normalized by log2 of the number of productive unique TCRs and the result was subtracted from 1. Whether each scalp clone was CD4 or CD8 was inferred by checking scalp TCRbeta sequences against the CD4 and CD8 repertoires from sorted blood. As stored in TCRdb, this immuneACCESS dataset retains in-frame rearrangements with V and J assigned. A fraction of the clones does not appear; measured against another copy, unresolved V genes explain less than half of the discrepancy, and the remainder lacks a known reason. The DNA was the basis for D and trimming; V, J and clone size are from that table. The sample table records approximately 180,000 clones; 53% of these occur just once. The ten largest clones add up to 10% to 14% of the sample.

In this chain, TRBV27 is recombined with TRBJ2-7, with the D gene possibly TRBD1 or TRBD2, each one fitting 5 bases. This sample comprised CD8+ T cells sorted from blood, obtained at week 24, from a patient treated with tofacitinib. The clonotype was recovered from a human donor with alopecia areata. The sequenced DNA: TGTGCCAGCAGTTTATCGTGGGGGATTCGCGCCTACGAGCAGTACTTC. Its translation is CASSLSWGIRAYEQYF.